A single sample is the source of the 31 T cell receptor beta chains below, sequenced in a study of molecular identifiers for immune sequencing clone quantification. TCRdb itself ran the PCR reads through MiXCR, one entry per CDR3 protein. Of approximately 550,000 distinct CDR3 sequences listed, around 23% were seen once; the top ten hold approximately 0.8%. Sequences were obtained from naive CD8+ T cells from blood, with Jurkat cell RNA spiked in. Subset described: FACS-sorted CD8+CD4-CCR7+CD45RA+ naive T cells. These receptor sequences come from a human donor in good health. Some libraries in this study had Jurkat cell RNA spiked in.

Remarks on this clonotype: The DNA is omitted, as the CDR3 cannot be located on it reliably, and the CDR3 follows TCRdb's listing. CDR3 residues: CASSVGGGADTRYF. The genes are TRBV9 and TRBJ2-3; the table assigns TRBD1, which was not confirmed against the DNA. Germline assignment: CDR1 SGDLS and CDR2 YYNGEE. The CDR3 totals 14 residues, both ends included.

Many counts were recorded for this clonotype. The chain is built from TRBV23-1 and TRBJ2-7; D assignment may be TRBD1 or TRBD2 (6 bases each). TRBV23-1 counts as an open reading frame of uncertain function. This CDR3 comprises 14 residues. Trimming pared 3 bases from V and 4 bases from J, leaving 13 bases between. This CDR3 reads CASSQGGRRYEQYF. The CDR3 DNA is TGCGCCAGCAGTCAGGGGGGCAGGAGGTACGAGCAGTACTTC.

The gene calls are TRBV6-5 and TRBJ2-3; D call uncertain. Trimming took off 0 bases at V and 4 bases at J, with 8 bases between the two ends. Germline values: CDR1 MNHEY, CDR2 SVGAGI. This CDR3 comprises 14 residues. The CDR3 DNA follows: TGTGCCAGCAGTTACTCTGGAATCCCAGATACGCAGTATTTT. Protein: CASSYSGIPDTQYF.

This clonotype showed up many times. The genes are TRBV28 and TRBJ1-1, with a possible D match to TRBD1 (6 bases). From germline, CDR1 is MDHEN and CDR2 SYDVKM. The CDR3 sequence is 14 residues long. The germline V and J ends were trimmed by 6 bases and 5 bases, with 16 bases remaining between them. The CDR3 nucleotides read TGTGCCAGCAGAATGGACAGACCGGGGACTGAAGCTTTCTTT. Translating gives CASRMDRPGTEAFF.

This clonotype occurred many times. J is TRBJ2-3 and V is TRBV9; 11 bases are a match to TRBD2. V trimming: 0 bases; J trimming: 2 bases; junction bases outside the gene matches: 2. Germline-derived CDR1 and CDR2 are SGDLS and YYNGEE. The CDR3 runs 16 residues. CDR3 sequence: CASSVGLAGNTDTQYF. For the CDR3, the DNA is TGTGCCAGCAGCGTAGGACTAGCGGGAAACACAGATACGCAGTATTTT.

For this clonotype: This clone may be a read error of a much larger clone one base away. The V call is TRBV7-2, the J call TRBJ2-7, with a possible D match to TRBD1 (5 bases). The CDR3 extends over 14 amino acids. Germline-derived CDR1 and CDR2 are SGHTA and FQGNSA. The CDR3 coding sequence is TGTGCCAGCAGCTCGTCCCTGGACAACCACGAGCCGTACTTC. The encoded protein is CASSSSLDNHEPYF. Variable domain in full (rest from reference TRBV7-2 and TRBJ2-7): GAGVSQSPSNKVTEKGKDVELRCDPISGHTALYWYRQSLGQGLEFLIYFQGNSAPDKSGLPSDRFSAERTGGSVSTLTIQRTQQEDSAVYLCASSSSLDNHEPYFGPGTRLTVT.

This clonotype came up once. A much larger clone lies one base from this, so it may be a read error. The rearrangement links TRBV27 to TRBJ1-5; tentative D call: TRBD1 (5 bases). The germline V gene has CDR1 MNHEY and CDR2 SMNVEV (reference sequence). The CDR3 spans 12 residues. In DNA, the CDR3 is TGTGCCACCAGGCGGGGGAATCAGTCCCAGCATTTT. This translates into CATRRGNQSQHF.

The J gene is TRBJ2-7, the V gene TRBV6-2 or TRBV6-3, with 11 bases fitting TRBD2. Germline CDR1 and CDR2: MNHEY and SVGEGT. The junction had 6 bases not matched to a gene; V was cut back by 5 bases and J by 0 bases. The CDR3 is 16 residues long. The CDR3 DNA reads as TGTGCCAGCAGTGGAGGGACTAGCGGATACTCCTACGAGCAGTACTTC. Its translation is CASSGGTSGYSYEQYF.

This clonotype has ten or more counts. The V and J genes are TRBV29-1 and TRBJ1-2; perhaps TRBD1 as D (5 bases). Germline V gives CDR1 SQVTM, CDR2 ANQGSEA. Trimming shortened V by 3 bases and J by 7 bases, and 12 bases separated the two germline ends. The CDR3 is 12 amino acids. DNA for the CDR3: TGCAGCGTTGACAGGGACGCCTTTGGCTACACCTTC. Translated: CSVDRDAFGYTF.

This clonotype has only one observation. This may stem from a read error, because a much larger clone lies one nucleotide away. Lacking the conserved final phenylalanine or tryptophan, this CDR3 likely reflects a read error. The rearrangement links TRBV7-9 to TRBJ1-1, with D perhaps TRBD1 (6 bases). Germline V gene lookup returns CDR1 SEHNR and CDR2 FQNEAQ (reference sequence). Trimming removed 4 bases at V and 2 bases at J, with 11 bases between. There are 14 residues in the CDR3. The CDR3 sequence: CASSSQGPNTEAFS. The CDR3 DNA reads TGTGCCAGCAGCTCTCAGGGGCCCAACACTGAAGCTTTCTCT.

The CDR3 loop reads CASNSGPGLAGETQYF. Written as DNA, the CDR3 is TGTGCCAGCAATTCCGGCCCGGGACTAGCCGGGGAGACCCAGTACTTC. The chain combines TRBV12-3 or TRBV12-4 with TRBJ2-5; 9 bases align to TRBD2. The CDR3 extends over 16 amino acids. The J segment lost 5 bases and the V segment lost 7 bases, leaving 14 bases of the junction unmatched.

Comments on this clonotype: This is likely a read error, given that the CDR3 carries no conserved phenylalanine or tryptophan at its end. The chain carries TRBV7-3 and TRBJ2-1, with D perhaps TRBD1 (6 bases). Between the trimmed V and J ends, which lost 2 bases and 5 bases, there was a span of 7 bases. The germline CDR1 and CDR2 sequences are SGHTA and FQGTGA. The CDR3 contains 13 residues. The CDR3 loop is CASSLGQNNEQFS. The CDR3 DNA sequence: TGTGCCAGCAGCTTAGGACAGAACAATGAGCAGTTCTCC.

This clonotype has at least ten counts. In DNA form, the CDR3 reads TGTGCCAGCAGCCGAAGTCCCAAAGGGGGGGCCAACGTCCTGACTTTC. As protein: CASSRSPKGGANVLTF. This chain joins TRBV5-4 and TRBJ2-6; no definite D call. The ends were cut back, 4 bases at V and 4 bases at J, with 15 bases in the middle. CDR3 size: 16 residues. The V gene's germline CDR1 is SGHNT and CDR2 YYREEE (reference sequence).

The chain links TRBV4-2 to TRBJ1-1; a weak D match, TRBD1 (6 bases). From germline, CDR1 is LGHNA and CDR2 YNFKEQ. The V and J ends lost 1 base and 0 bases respectively, with 12 bases between them. The CDR3 totals 16 residues. This CDR3 reads CASSQAGAGMNTEAFF. The CDR3 DNA is TGTGCCAGCAGCCAAGCGGGGGCCGGTATGAACACTGAAGCTTTCTTT.

This clonotype was observed a few times. The V and J genes are TRBV6-2 or TRBV6-3 and TRBJ1-2; D remains unclear. CDR1 is MNHEY and CDR2 is SVGEGT in the germline V gene. The CDR3 is 11 residues long. V lost 3 bases, J lost 9 bases, and 8 bases lay in between. CDR3 DNA sequence: TGTGCCAGCAGTTATTATGGGAGCTACACCTTC. Its protein product is CASSYYGSYTF.

The V and J genes are TRBV28 and TRBJ2-7; TRBD1 matches 7 bases. The V gene's germline CDR1 is MDHEN and CDR2 SYDVKM. The length of the CDR3 is 16 residues. V was pared by 8 bases and J by 6 bases, with 19 bases of the junction left unmatched. CDR3 amino acids: CASGPRGTQITSEQYF. The CDR3 nucleotides are TGTGCCAGCGGTCCCAGGGGGACACAAATAACCAGCGAGCAGTACTTC. Drawing the rest from reference TRBV28 and TRBJ2-7, the complete variable domain is DVKVTQSSRYLVKRTGEKVFLECVQDMDHENMFWYRQDPGLGLRLIYFSYDVKMKEKGDIPEGYSVSREKKERFSLILESASTNQTSMYLCASGPRGTQITSEQYFGPGTRLTVT.

The V gene is TRBV30, the J gene TRBJ1-6, with D hard to call. Trimming took 3 bases from V and 10 from J, leaving 16 bases between them. This CDR3 is built from 14 residues. Per germline, CDR1 GTSNPN and CDR2 SVGIG (reference sequence). CDR3 residues: CAWSPTIDSSPLHF. The CDR3 DNA is TGTGCCTGGAGCCCCACGATCGATAGCTCACCCCTCCACTTT.

The chain couples TRBV28 to TRBJ2-7; 14 bases agree with TRBD2. The V gene's germline CDR1 is MDHEN and CDR2 SYDVKM. With 6 bases clipped from V and 7 bases from J, the junction kept 8 bases outside the gene matches. The CDR3 loop spans 15 amino acids. The CDR3 is CASRDLGLAGEEQYF. CDR3 nucleotides: TGTGCCAGCAGGGATCTGGGACTAGCGGGAGAAGAGCAGTACTTC.

This clonotype was picked up a small number of times. The V gene is TRBV2, the J gene TRBJ1-3; the match to TRBD1 covers 8 bases. The CDR3 has 15 amino acids. Germline V gene data show CDR1 as SNHLY and CDR2 as FYNNEI. J lost 3 bases, V lost 6 bases, and 7 bases had no gene match. The CDR3 spells CASRKDRAGGNTIYF. The CDR3 nucleotides are TGTGCCAGCAGGAAGGACAGGGCTGGTGGAAACACCATATATTTT.

Turning to this clonotype: Likely a read error: the CDR3 ends without its conserved phenylalanine or tryptophan. The CDR3 bases are TGCGCCAGCAGCCAGGGCCTTGAAGCTTTCCTT. Protein: CASSQGLEAFL. V usage is TRBV4-1 and J usage is TRBJ1-1; D remains unclear. CDR3 length: 11 residues. Trimming removed 3 bases at V and 7 bases at J, with 6 bases between. Per germline, CDR1 MGHRA and CDR2 YSYEKL.

Only a few counts were recorded for this clonotype. This chain joins TRBV20-1 and TRBJ2-7, with D hard to call. The length of the CDR3 is 14 residues. Germline CDR1 and CDR2: DFQATT and SNEGSKA (reference sequence). V lost 0 bases to trimming and J lost 0 bases, with 9 bases between them. In nucleotides, the CDR3 is TGCAGTGCTAGAGATGCCTTGGGCTCCTACGAGCAGTACTTC. Protein product: CSARDALGSYEQYF.

This clonotype has a count of ten or more. The gene calls are TRBV7-9 and TRBJ1-1, with D possibly TRBD1 on 5 matching bases. The CDR3 covers 14 residues. Germline values: CDR1 SEHNR, CDR2 FQNEAQ (reference sequence). V lost 5 bases to trimming and J lost 1 base, with 11 bases between them. This chain's CDR3 is CASSPTGGNTEAFF. CDR3 nucleotide sequence: TGTGCCAGCAGCCCCACTGGGGGGAACACTGAAGCTTTCTTT.

This clonotype was recorded a few times. The chain has TRBV7-8 and TRBJ1-1; D gene ambiguous. Trimming cost V 3 bases and J 6 bases, with 8 bases left between them. Germline loops: CDR1 SGHVS, CDR2 FQNEAQ. This CDR3 is 12 amino acids long. The DNA of the CDR3 is TGTGCCAGCAGCTTGGGTAATCCTGAAGCTTTCTTT. Translated: CASSLGNPEAFF.

CDR3 bases: TGTGCCAGCAGTGAAGGGAGGCAGACTTACGAGCAGTACTTC. Encoded protein: CASSEGRQTYEQYF. This rearrangement joins TRBV6-1 to TRBJ2-7; perhaps TRBD2 as D (5 bases). Trimming left V 1 base short and J 4 bases short, with 11 bases between. Germline CDR1 and CDR2: MNHNS and SASEGT. This CDR3 is built from 14 residues.

This clonotype was recorded once. Being one base from a much bigger clone, this may be a read error. The gene calls are TRBV19 and TRBJ1-5; D unresolved. The DNA end is a closer match to TRBJ2-3, so the J assignment may be wrong. The CDR3 is 15 residues long. CDR1 is LNHDA, CDR2 SQIVND, per germline (reference sequence). CDR3 in amino acids: CASSIRHASNQPQYF. CDR3 coding DNA: TGTGCCAGTAGTATCCGACACGCCAGCAATCAGCCCCAGTATTTT.

This chain links TRBV27 with TRBJ2-7; 9 bases map to TRBD2. Germline lookup yields CDR1 MNHEY and CDR2 SMNVEV (reference sequence). Trimming at V came to 2 bases and at J to 5 bases, leaving 22 bases not matched to a gene. The CDR3 consists of 20 residues. CDR3 sequence (DNA): TGTGCCAGCAGTTTAAGGGGGTGGTCTCTCCCAGCGGGAGGATGGGACGAGCAGTACTTC. This sequence encodes CASSLRGWSLPAGGWDEQYF.

This clonotype was observed at least ten times. The chain recombines TRBV6-5 with TRBJ2-7; D remains unclear. Trimming removed 0 bases from V and 3 bases from J, with 9 bases in between. Germline CDR1 reads MNHEY; CDR2 reads SVGAGI. CDR3 length: 14 residues. CDR3 sequence reads: CASSYSMERYEQYF. The CDR3 DNA reads TGTGCCAGCAGTTACTCGATGGAACGCTACGAGCAGTACTTC.

This clonotype was seen a few times. Written as DNA, the CDR3 is TGTGCCTGGAGGGGACTGAGCTCCTACAATGAGCAGTTCTTC. Translation: CAWRGLSSYNEQFF. The chain has TRBV30 and TRBJ2-1; D is perhaps TRBD2 (6 bases). The germline CDR1 and CDR2 sequences are GTSNPN and SVGIG (reference sequence). The CDR3 is made up of 14 amino acids. The V end was cut by 3 bases, the J end by 0 bases, with 9 bases between.

This clonotype was seen ten or more times. The V and J genes are TRBV7-9 and TRBJ1-5, with 8 bases lining up with TRBD1. The CDR3 sequence is 13 residues long. Germline CDR1 SEHNR, CDR2 FQNEAQ (reference sequence). The junction had 2 bases not matched to a gene; V was cut back by 5 bases and J by 5 bases. CDR3 coding DNA: TGTGCCAGCAGCCCGACAGGGGATCAGCCCCAGCATTTT. This codes for CASSPTGDQPQHF.

This clonotype was seen only once. A single base separates this from a much larger clone, so it may be a read error. V is TRBV2 and J is TRBJ2-3; the D is unclear. Germline values: CDR1 SNHLY, CDR2 FYNNEI. V lost 4 bases to trimming and J lost 4 bases, with 15 bases between them. The CDR3 has 15 residues. The CDR3 sequence is CASSVAFPGPDTQYF. CDR3 DNA sequence: TGTGCCAGCAGTGTCGCCTTCCCGGGCCCAGATACGCAGTATTTT.

This clonotype was observed at least ten times. The chain has TRBV4-3 and TRBJ2-5; D not certain. CDR1 is LGHNA, CDR2 YSLEER, per germline. CDR3 length: 13 amino acids. The V end was cut by 0 bases, the J end by 4 bases, with 6 bases between. The CDR3 here is CASSQEAGETQYF. The CDR3 DNA follows: TGCGCCAGCAGCCAAGAGGCCGGAGAGACCCAGTACTTC.